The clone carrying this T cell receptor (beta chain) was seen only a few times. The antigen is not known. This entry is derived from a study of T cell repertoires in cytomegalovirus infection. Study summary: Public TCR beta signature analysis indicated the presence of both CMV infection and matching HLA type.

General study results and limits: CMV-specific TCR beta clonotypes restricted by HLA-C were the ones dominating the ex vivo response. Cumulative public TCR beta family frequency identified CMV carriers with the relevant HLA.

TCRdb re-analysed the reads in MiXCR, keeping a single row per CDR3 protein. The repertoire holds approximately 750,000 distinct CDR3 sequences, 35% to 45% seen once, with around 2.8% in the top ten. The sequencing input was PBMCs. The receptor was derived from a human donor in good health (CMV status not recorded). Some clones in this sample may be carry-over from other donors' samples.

The DNA of the CDR3 is TGTGCCAGCAGCTATAGCGGGAGGTCCAAAAACATTCAGTACTTC. Protein product: CASSYSGRSKNIQYF. The gene calls are TRBV7-9 and TRBJ2-4; TRBD2 aligns across 10 bases. CDR1 and CDR2 (germline): SEHNR, FQNEAQ (reference sequence). With V trimmed by 4 bases and J by 2 bases, 2 bases remained unmatched. The CDR3 consists of 15 residues. Combining the CDR3 with reference TRBV7-9 and TRBJ2-4 gives the whole variable domain DTGVSQNPRHKITKRGQNVTFRCDPISEHNRLYWYRQTLGQGPEFLTYFQNEAQLEKSRLLSDRFSAERPKGSFSTLEIQRTEQGDSAMYLCASSYSGRSKNIQYFGAGTRLSVL.